The 17 T cell receptor beta chains listed next were all sequenced from one sample in a study of shared clonotypes between healthy human individuals. Profiled with immunoSEQ multiplex PCR; TCRdb holds only in-frame clones, not every one. The table records a few hundred thousand clones, about 65% of them present only once. Sequencing was done on a sample of memory CD4+ T cells sorted from blood. As to subset: CD45RA-negative fraction. These receptor sequences come from a man aged 30 to 39 in good health.

Turning to this clone: This CDR3 is also generated by other DNA sequences in the sample. This chain uses TRBV19 with TRBJ1-2; D ambiguous. The germline gives CDR1 LNHDA, CDR2 SQIVND (reference sequence). V dropped 4 bases and J dropped 4 bases, with 13 bases sitting between them. The CDR3 contains 14 residues. The CDR3 protein is CASSTRGRIYGYTF. DNA of the CDR3: TGTGCCAGTAGTACGAGAGGACGAATCTATGGCTACACCTTC.

J is TRBJ1-1 and V is TRBV14; D not resolved. The CDR3 is 15 residues long. Looked up from germline, CDR1 is SGHDN and CDR2 is FVKESK. The V gene lost 1 base and the J gene lost 0 bases, with 9 bases spanning the gap. This CDR3 is CASSQASALNTEAFF. The CDR3 nucleotides read TGTGCCAGCAGCCAAGCGTCGGCCTTGAACACTGAAGCTTTCTTT.

The rearrangement joins TRBV4-2 to TRBJ2-2; D may match TRBD1 or TRBD2 (5 bases each). This CDR3 is 14 amino acids long. The ends were cut back, 3 bases at V and 6 bases at J, with 11 bases in the middle. Germline values: CDR1 LGHNA, CDR2 YNFKEQ. The CDR3 here is CASSQGRPPGELFF. The CDR3 coding sequence is TGTGCCAGCAGCCAGGGACGGCCGCCCGGGGAGCTGTTTTTT.

This clone was found a few times. This chain links TRBV11-3 with TRBJ1-1; tentative D call: TRBD1 (6 bases). This CDR3 contains 13 residues. Per the germline V gene, CDR1 is SGHNT and CDR2 is YENEEA. V dropped 1 base and J dropped 8 bases, with 11 bases sitting between them. The CDR3 DNA is TGTGCCAGCAGCTTAGGTCCGGGGGCGGAAGCTTTCTTT. This gives the protein CASSLGPGAEAFF. Filled out from reference TRBV11-3 and TRBJ1-1, the complete variable domain reads EAGVVQSPRYKIIEKKQPVAFWCNPISGHNTLYWYLQNLGQGPELLIRYENEEAVDDSQLPKDRFSAERLKGVDSTLKIQPAELGDSAVYLCASSLGPGAEAFFGQGTRLTVV.

The count of this clone is one. The rearrangement joins TRBV19 to TRBJ2-2, with 8 nucleotides matching TRBD2. V was clipped by 1 base and J by 13 bases; unmatched bases: 11. This CDR3 spans 15 amino acids. Germline CDR1 and CDR2: LNHDA and SQIVND (reference sequence). The CDR3 sequence: CASSIGLATGRGLFF. CDR3 nucleotides: TGTGCCAGTAGTATAGGACTAGCGACGGGACGGGGGCTGTTTTTT.

There are a few counts of this clone. The rearrangement uses TRBV4-1 and TRBJ2-2, with no clear D. From germline, CDR1 is MGHRA and CDR2 YSYEKL. V lost 5 bases, J lost 5 bases, and 18 bases lay in between. This CDR3 contains 16 residues. This chain's CDR3 is CASSGIDLGFTGELFF. In nucleotides, the CDR3 is TGCGCCAGCAGCGGTATTGACCTCGGGTTTACCGGGGAGCTGTTTTTT.

This clone has just a few counts. V usage is TRBV28 and J usage is TRBJ1-5, with D tentatively TRBD1 (6 bases). The length of the CDR3 is 15 residues. Trimming stripped 4 bases from V and 2 bases from J, with 12 bases between. Germline CDR1 is MDHEN and CDR2 is SYDVKM. CDR3 nucleotides: TGTGCCAGCAGTTGGGGACAAGGGGGCAATCAGCCCCAGCATTTT. Translating it yields CASSWGQGGNQPQHF.

This clone was picked up one time. The chain joins TRBV19 to TRBJ2-7; D is uncertain. CDR1 is LNHDA and CDR2 is SQIVND in the germline V gene (reference sequence). The CDR3 is 14 amino acids. The V gene lost 5 bases and the J gene lost 2 bases, with 13 bases spanning the gap. CDR3 protein: CASSSTLRTYEQYF. CDR3 bases: TGTGCCAGTAGTTCGACATTGAGGACCTACGAGCAGTACTTC.

The chain couples TRBV6-6 to TRBJ1-2; D is undetermined. Germline V gives CDR1 MNHNY, CDR2 SVGAGI (reference sequence). V lost 4 bases, J lost 2 bases, and 8 bases lay in between. This CDR3 has 13 amino acids. The DNA of the CDR3 is TGTGCCAGCAGTTCTTGGGGAAACTATGGCTACACCTTC. It is translated as CASSSWGNYGYTF.

This clone was detected a few times. V usage is TRBV5-5 and J usage is TRBJ2-3; 9 nucleotides align to TRBD1. This CDR3 comprises 15 residues. V shed 4 bases and J 5 bases; nucleotides not matched to a gene: 8. CDR1 and CDR2 (germline): SGHKS, YYEKEE (reference sequence). The CDR3 nucleotides read TGTGCCAGCAGCCCAGGACAGGGGCATAGAGATACGCAGTATTTT. It yields the protein CASSPGQGHRDTQYF.

This clone was observed a handful of times. This chain uses TRBV19 with TRBJ1-1; 9 bases are shared with TRBD1. V gave up 5 bases and J gave up 10 bases; unmatched junction bases: 11. The CDR3 loop spans 14 amino acids. Germline V gives CDR1 LNHDA, CDR2 SQIVND (reference sequence). In DNA form, the CDR3 reads TGTGCCAGTAGTGGCACAGGGGGCGCGTCGCTAGCTTTCTTT. Its protein product is CASSGTGGASLAFF.

The chain carries TRBV21-1 and TRBJ2-5; TRBD2 is the table's D call, not checked against the DNA. TRBV21-1 is an annotated pseudogene. There are 15 residues in the CDR3. CDR3 nucleotide sequence: TGTGCCAGCAGCAACGTAGCGGGCAACCAAGAGACCCAGTACTTC. Translation gives CASSNVAGNQETQYF.

The V gene is TRBV11-2, the J gene TRBJ1-5, with D maybe TRBD1 (5 bases). V was clipped by 9 bases and J by 0 bases, with 12 bases between them. The CDR3 contains 14 residues. Looked up from germline, CDR1 is SGHAT and CDR2 is FQNNGV. CDR3 amino acids: CARHRLYSNQPQHF. In DNA, the CDR3 is TGTGCCAGACACAGGTTATATAGCAATCAGCCCCAGCATTTT.

The rearrangement joins TRBV6-1 to TRBJ1-1; 8 bases align to TRBD1. CDR1 is MNHNS, CDR2 SASEGT, per germline. Trimming removed 6 bases from V and 3 bases from J; junction bases left unmatched: 6. The length of the CDR3 is 14 residues. Here the CDR3 DNA reads TGTGCCAGCAGACAGGGACAGGAGTACACTGAAGCTTTCTTT. Its protein product is CASRQGQEYTEAFF.

The chain carries TRBV5-4 and TRBJ2-5; possibly TRBD2 for D (5 bases). V shed 4 bases and J shed 4 bases, with 20 bases lying between them. The CDR3 has 16 residues. CDR1 and CDR2 from the germline V gene are SGHNT and YYREEE (reference sequence). The CDR3 DNA is TGTGCCAGCAGCCGCTCCGCAGAGGGCGGGTCAGAGACCCAGTACTTC. It yields the protein CASSRSAEGGSETQYF. The entire variable domain, with the rest obtained from reference TRBV5-4 and TRBJ2-5, is as follows: ETGVTQSPTHLIKTRGQQVTLRCSSQSGHNTVSWYQQALGQGPQFIFQYYREEENGRGNFPPRFSGLQFPNYSSELNVNALELDDSALYLCASSRSAEGGSETQYFGPGTRLLVL.

The chain is built from TRBV11-1 and TRBJ2-1; D perhaps matches TRBD2 (6 bases). The CDR3 runs to 15 residues. V lost 8 bases and J lost 0, with 14 bases in between. Germline CDR1 reads SGHAT; CDR2 reads FQDESV (reference sequence). As DNA, the CDR3 is TGTGCCAGCGTGGAGGGGCGGAGCTCCTACAATGAGCAGTTCTTC. Amino acid sequence: CASVEGRSSYNEQFF.

This clone was seen a few times. The J gene is TRBJ2-7, the V gene TRBV27, with 7 nucleotides matching TRBD2. This CDR3 has 13 amino acids. V trimming: 5 bases; J trimming: 3 bases; junction bases outside the gene matches: 4. Germline-derived CDR1 and CDR2 are MNHEY and SMNVEV (reference sequence). The CDR3 coding sequence is TGTGCCAGCAGTAGAATAGCGGGCTACGAGCAGTACTTC. Amino acid sequence: CASSRIAGYEQYF.